This TCR beta chain comes out of a study of blood T cell repertoires in COVID-19. Study information: The study drew acute and convalescent COVID-19 samples from the United States, Italy and Spain.

In the study's own analysis: Amplification with reference gene primers provided the estimates of nucleated cell counts. Sequencing used immunoSEQ multiplex PCR; TCRdb keeps in-frame clones, though not all of them. D and trimming come from the DNA, and the V and J calls and clone size come from that table. The data show about 70,000 clones, with around 85% seen just once and 15% to 20% held by the top ten. This clone was observed a single time. The sequence was collected from a woman older than 75 with acute or convalescent COVID-19. The specimen sequenced was peripheral blood.

The CDR3 nucleotides read TGCGCCAGCAGCCCTGAGGGGGACGAGCAGTACTTC. This sequence encodes CASSPEGDEQYF. The rearrangement uses TRBV5-1 and TRBJ2-7, with D possibly being TRBD1 (6 bases). Germline CDR1 reads SGHRS; CDR2 reads YFSETQ. The V end was cut by 4 bases, the J end by 5 bases, with 10 bases between. CDR3 size: 12 residues.